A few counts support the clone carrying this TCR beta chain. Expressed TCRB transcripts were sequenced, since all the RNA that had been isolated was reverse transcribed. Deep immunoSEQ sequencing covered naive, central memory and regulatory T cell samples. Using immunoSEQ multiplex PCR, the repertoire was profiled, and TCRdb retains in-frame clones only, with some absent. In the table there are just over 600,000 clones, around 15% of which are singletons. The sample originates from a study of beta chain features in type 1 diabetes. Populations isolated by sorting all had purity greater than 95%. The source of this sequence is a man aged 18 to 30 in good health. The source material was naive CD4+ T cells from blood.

In DNA, the CDR3 is TGTGCCAGCAGTCACGACAGGGTTAATGAAAAACTGTTTTTT. Translated: CASSHDRVNEKLFF. V and J are TRBV6-5 and TRBJ1-4; 7 positions match TRBD1. The CDR3 is 14 residues long. Trimming removed 5 bases from V and 4 bases from J; junction bases left unmatched: 4. In germline, CDR1 is MNHEY, CDR2 SVGAGI.